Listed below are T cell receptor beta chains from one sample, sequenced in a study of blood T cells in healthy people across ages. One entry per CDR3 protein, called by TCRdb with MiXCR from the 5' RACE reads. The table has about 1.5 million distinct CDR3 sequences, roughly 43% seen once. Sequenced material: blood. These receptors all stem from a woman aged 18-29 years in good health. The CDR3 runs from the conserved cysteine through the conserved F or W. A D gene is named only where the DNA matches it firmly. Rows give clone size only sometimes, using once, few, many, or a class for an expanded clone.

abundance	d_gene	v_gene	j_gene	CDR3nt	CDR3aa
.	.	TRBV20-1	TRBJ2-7	TGCAGTGCTCACCGGGACAACACCTACGAGCAGTACTTC	CSAHRDNTYEQYF
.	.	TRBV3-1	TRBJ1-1	TGTGCCAGCAGCCAAGGTATTGGCGACTCGGGAGCTTTCTTT	CASSQGIGDSGAFF
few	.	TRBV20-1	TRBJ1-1	TGCAGTGCTAGAGATCCGCCAGGGGAATCAGACACTGAAGCTTTCTTT	CSARDPPGESDTEAFF
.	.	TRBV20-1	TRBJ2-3	TGCAGTGTAAGCCCCGGGGTAGCCATTAGCACAGATACGCAGTATTTT	CSVSPGVAISTDTQYF
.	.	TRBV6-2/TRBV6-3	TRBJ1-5	TGTGCCAGCAGTTACCCCGCGGACCTACCCAATCAGCCCCAGCATTTT	CASSYPADLPNQPQHF
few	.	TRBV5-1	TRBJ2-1	TGCGCCAGCAGCTTGGACGGTGCACCCCGTTACAATGAGCAGTTCTTC	CASSLDGAPRYNEQFF
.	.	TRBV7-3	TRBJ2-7	TGTGCCAGCAGCTTATCTGGGACAACAGTAACCTACGAGCAGTACTTC	CASSLSGTTVTYEQYF
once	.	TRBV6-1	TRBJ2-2	TGTGCCAGCAGTGAAGGACCGGGAGACACCGGGGAGCTGTTTTTT	CASSEGPGDTGELFF
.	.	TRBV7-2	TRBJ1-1	TGTGCCAGCAGCTCTTATGAAGCTTTCTTT	CASSSYEAFF
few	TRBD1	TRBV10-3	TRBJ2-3	TGTGCCATCAGTGCGGCAGGGGGCGCCGCAGATACGCAGTATTTT	CAISAAGGAADTQYF
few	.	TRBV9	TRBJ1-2	TGTGCCAGCAGCCCGAGGGCCCGAATAAACTATGGCTACACCTTC	CASSPRARINYGYTF
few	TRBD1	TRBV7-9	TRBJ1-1	TGTGCCAGCAGCCTTACAGGGGTTGGTGAAGCTTTCTTT	CASSLTGVGEAFF
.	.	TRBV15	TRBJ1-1	TGTGCCACCAGCAGAGGGTTAGTGAACAATGAAGCTTTCTTT	CATSRGLVNNEAFF
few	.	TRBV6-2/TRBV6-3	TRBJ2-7	TGTGCCAGCAGAATCACGACAGATTACAATGAGCAGTACTTC	CASRITTDYNEQYF
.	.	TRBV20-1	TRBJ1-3	TGCAGTGCTAGAGACGGCAGCTCTGGAAACACCATATATTTT	CSARDGSSGNTIYF
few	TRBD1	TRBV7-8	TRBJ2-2	TGTGCCAGCAGCTTCAGGGGGTCGAACACCGGGGAGCTGTTTTTT	CASSFRGSNTGELFF
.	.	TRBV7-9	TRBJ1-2	TGTGCCAGCAGCTCTACTGAGGGCTACACCTTC	CASSSTEGYTF
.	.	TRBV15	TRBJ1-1	TGTGCCACCAGCAGAGATAGGAGTATTGAAGCTTTCTTT	CATSRDRSIEAFF
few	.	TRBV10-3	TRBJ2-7	TGTGCCATCAGTGAGTCGACGCTGCGGGACTTTTACGAGCAGTACTTC	CAISESTLRDFYEQYF
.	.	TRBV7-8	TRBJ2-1	TGTGCCAGCAGCCACCACTCTCGTCCCGGGGAGCAGTTCTTC	CASSHHSRPGEQFF
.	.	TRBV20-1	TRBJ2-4	TGCAGTGCTCCCGGGGGACTTCACGCCAAAAACATTCAGTACTTC	CSAPGGLHAKNIQYF
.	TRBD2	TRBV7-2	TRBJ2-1	TGTGCCAGCAGCTTAGCACTAGCGGGAGCTATTCGTAATGAGCAGTTCTTC	CASSLALAGAIRNEQFF
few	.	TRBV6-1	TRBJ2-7	TGTGCCAGCAGTGAAGTAGGAAACGAGCAGTACTTC	CASSEVGNEQYF
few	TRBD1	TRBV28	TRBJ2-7	TGTGCCAGCACCATTTGGGGACAGGGGAGATACGAGCAGTACTTC	CASTIWGQGRYEQYF
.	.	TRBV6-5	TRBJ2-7	TGTGCCAGCAGTTACTGTATCTACGAGCAGTACTTC	CASSYCIYEQYF
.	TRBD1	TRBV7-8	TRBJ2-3	TGTGCCAGCAGCTTAGTGGGGTCCGGGACAGGGTTAGATGCGCAGTATTTT	CASSLVGSGTGLDAQYF
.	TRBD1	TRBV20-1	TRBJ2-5	TGCAGTGCAAGGGACAGGGTGTTCGGTGAGCAGTACTTC	CSARDRVFGEQYF
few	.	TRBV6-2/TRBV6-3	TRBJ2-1	TGTGCCAGCACCCAAGCGGGCAGCTCCTACAATGAGCAGTTCTTC	CASTQAGSSYNEQFF
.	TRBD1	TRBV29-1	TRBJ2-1	TGCAGCGTTGAGCTCTGGGGTAGAATGGGACAGCCCTACGAGCAGTTCTTC	CSVELWGRMGQPYEQFF
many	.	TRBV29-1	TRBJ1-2	TGCAGCGTTGCCTCTGGGGGTGGCTACACCTTC	CSVASGGGYTF
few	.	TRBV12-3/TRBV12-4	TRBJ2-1	TGTGCCAGCAGTCACATGGGGGTCAATGAGCAGTTCTTC	CASSHMGVNEQFF
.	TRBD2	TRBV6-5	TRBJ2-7	TGTGCCAGCAGTTCTTCTCCGGCTAGCGGGGGATACAATGAGCAGTACTTC	CASSSSPASGGYNEQYF
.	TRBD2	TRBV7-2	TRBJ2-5	TGTGCCAGCAGCTTAGTCGGGGGGAACCAAGAGACCCAGTACTTC	CASSLVGGNQETQYF
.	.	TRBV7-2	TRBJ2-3	TGTGCCAGCAGCCTGGGACTGACAAGCACAGATGCGCAGTATTTT	CASSLGLTSTDAQYF
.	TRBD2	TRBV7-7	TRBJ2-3	TGTGCTAGCAGCCGGGATAGCGGGGGGGCCTTCACAGATACGCAGTATTTT	CASSRDSGGAFTDTQYF
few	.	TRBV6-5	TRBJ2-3	TGTGCCAGCAGTTACGATGGCCGTACCACAGATACGCAGTATTTT	CASSYDGRTTDTQYF